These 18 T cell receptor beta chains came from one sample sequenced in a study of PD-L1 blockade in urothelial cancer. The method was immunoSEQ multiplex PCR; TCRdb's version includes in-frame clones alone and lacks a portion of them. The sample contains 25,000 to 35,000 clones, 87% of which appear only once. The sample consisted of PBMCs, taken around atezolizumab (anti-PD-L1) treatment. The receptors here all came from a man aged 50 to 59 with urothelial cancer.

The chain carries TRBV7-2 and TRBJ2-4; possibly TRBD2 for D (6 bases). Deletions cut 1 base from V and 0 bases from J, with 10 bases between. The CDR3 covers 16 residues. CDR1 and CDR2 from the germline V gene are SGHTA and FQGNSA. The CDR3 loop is CASSLESGLAKNIQYF. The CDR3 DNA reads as TGTGCCAGCAGCTTAGAAAGCGGGTTAGCCAAAAACATTCAGTACTTC.

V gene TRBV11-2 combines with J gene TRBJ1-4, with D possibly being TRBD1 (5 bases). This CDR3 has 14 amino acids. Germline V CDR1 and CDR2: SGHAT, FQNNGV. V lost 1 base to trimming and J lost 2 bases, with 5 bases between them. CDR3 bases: TGTGCCAGCAGCTTAGGGGGCACTAATGAAAAACTGTTTTTT. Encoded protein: CASSLGGTNEKLFF.

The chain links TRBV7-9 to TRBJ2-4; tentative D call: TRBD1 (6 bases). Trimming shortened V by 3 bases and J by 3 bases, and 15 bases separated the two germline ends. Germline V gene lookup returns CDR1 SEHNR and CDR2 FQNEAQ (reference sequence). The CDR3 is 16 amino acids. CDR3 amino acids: CASSLLQGLGKNIQYF. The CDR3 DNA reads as TGTGCCAGCAGCTTGTTGCAGGGGTTGGGCAAAAACATTCAGTACTTC.

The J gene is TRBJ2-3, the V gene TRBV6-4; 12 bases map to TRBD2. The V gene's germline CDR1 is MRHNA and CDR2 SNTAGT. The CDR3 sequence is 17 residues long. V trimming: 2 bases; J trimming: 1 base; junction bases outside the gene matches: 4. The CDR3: CASSDTSSGGGTDTQYF. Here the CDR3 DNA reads TGTGCCAGCAGTGACACCTCTAGCGGGGGGGGCACAGATACGCAGTATTTT.

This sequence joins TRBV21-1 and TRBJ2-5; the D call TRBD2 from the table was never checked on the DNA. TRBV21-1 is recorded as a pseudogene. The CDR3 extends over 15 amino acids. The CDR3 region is CASSKDTAPEETQYF. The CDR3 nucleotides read TGTGCCAGCAGCAAAGACACGGCCCCGGAGGAGACCCAGTACTTC.

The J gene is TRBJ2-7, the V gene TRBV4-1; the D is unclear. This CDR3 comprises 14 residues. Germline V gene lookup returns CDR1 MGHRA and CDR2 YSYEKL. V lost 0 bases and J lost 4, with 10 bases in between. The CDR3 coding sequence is TGCGCCAGCAGCCAAGATGTTAGGCGGTACGAGCAGTACTTC. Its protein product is CASSQDVRRYEQYF.

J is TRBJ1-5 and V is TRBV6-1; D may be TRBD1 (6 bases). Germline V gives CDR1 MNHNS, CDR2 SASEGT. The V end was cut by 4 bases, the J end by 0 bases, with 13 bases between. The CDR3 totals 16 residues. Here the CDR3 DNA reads TGTGCCAGCAGTGCAGGAGGACAGTTTAGCAATCAGCCCCAGCATTTT. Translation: CASSAGGQFSNQPQHF.

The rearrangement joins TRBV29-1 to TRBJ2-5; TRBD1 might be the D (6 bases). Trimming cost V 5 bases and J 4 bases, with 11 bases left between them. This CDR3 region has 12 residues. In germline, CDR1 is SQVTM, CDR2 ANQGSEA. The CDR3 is CSVNRDGETQYF. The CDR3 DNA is TGCAGCGTTAACAGGGATGGAGAGACCCAGTACTTC. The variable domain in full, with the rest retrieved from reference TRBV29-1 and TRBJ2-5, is SAVISQKPSRDICQRGTSLTIQCQVDSQVTMMFWYRQQPGQSLTLIATANQGSEATYESGFVIDKFPISRPNLTFSTLTVSNMSPEDSSIYLCSVNRDGETQYFGPGTRLLVL.

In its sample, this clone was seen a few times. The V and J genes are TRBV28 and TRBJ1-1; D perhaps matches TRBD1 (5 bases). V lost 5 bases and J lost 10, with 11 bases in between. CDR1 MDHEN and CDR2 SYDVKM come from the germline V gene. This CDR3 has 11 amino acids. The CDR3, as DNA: TGTGCCAGCAGTAAAAGTACAGGAGCTTTCTTT. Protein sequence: CASSKSTGAFF.

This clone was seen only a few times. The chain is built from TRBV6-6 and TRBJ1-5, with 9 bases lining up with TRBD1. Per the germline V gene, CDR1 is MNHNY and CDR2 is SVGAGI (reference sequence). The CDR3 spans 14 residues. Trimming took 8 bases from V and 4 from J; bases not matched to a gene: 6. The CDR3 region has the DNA TGTGCCAGCCGTGGGACAGGGTTGAATCAGCCCCAGCATTTT. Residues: CASRGTGLNQPQHF.

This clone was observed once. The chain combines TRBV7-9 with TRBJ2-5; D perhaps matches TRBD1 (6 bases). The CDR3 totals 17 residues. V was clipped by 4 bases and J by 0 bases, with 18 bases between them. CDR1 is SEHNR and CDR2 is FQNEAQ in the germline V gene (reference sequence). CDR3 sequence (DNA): TGTGCCAGCAGCTCCCCCCCTGCAGGGGCCCACCAAGAGACCCAGTACTTC. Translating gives CASSSPPAGAHQETQYF.

The DNA of the CDR3 is TGCGCCAGCAGTGAGTCACAGGGGGCTCGTTCACCCCTCCACTTT. Its translation is CASSESQGARSPLHF. The V gene is TRBV10-2, the J gene TRBJ1-6, with 9 nucleotides matching TRBD1. The CDR3 is 15 residues long. J gave up 9 bases and V 0 bases, and 3 bases lay outside the gene matches. Germline V lookup: CDR1 WSHSY, CDR2 SAAADI.

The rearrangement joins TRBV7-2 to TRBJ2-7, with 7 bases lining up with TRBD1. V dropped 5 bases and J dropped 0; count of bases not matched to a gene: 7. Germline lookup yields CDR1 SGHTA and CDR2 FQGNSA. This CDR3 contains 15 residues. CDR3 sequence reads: CASSQTGMSSYEQYF. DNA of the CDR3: TGTGCCAGCAGCCAGACAGGGATGAGCTCCTACGAGCAGTACTTC.

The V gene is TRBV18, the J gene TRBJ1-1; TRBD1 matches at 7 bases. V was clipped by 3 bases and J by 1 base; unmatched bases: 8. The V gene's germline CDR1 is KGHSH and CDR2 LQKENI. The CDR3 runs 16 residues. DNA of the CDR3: TGTGCCAGCTCACCGAACGCGGGACAGACGAACACTGAAGCTTTCTTT. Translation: CASSPNAGQTNTEAFF.

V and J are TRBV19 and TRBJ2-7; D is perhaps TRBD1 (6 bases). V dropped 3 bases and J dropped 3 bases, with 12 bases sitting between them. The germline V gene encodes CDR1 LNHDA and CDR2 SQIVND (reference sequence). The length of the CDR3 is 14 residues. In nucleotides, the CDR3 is TGTGCCAGTAGTATCTCCCAGGGACACTACGAGCAGTACTTC. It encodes CASSISQGHYEQYF.

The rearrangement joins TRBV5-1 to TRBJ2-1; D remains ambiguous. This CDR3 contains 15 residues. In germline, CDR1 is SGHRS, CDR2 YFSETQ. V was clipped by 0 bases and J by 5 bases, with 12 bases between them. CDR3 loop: CASSLVIGQNNEQFF. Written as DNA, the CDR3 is TGCGCCAGCAGCTTGGTGATTGGCCAAAACAATGAGCAGTTCTTC.

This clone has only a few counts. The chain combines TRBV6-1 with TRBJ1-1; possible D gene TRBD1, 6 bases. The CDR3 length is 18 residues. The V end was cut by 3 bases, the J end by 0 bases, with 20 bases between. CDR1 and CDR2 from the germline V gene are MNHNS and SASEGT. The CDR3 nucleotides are TGTGCCAGCAGTGATTGGGGCAGGGGAAACGAGTTGAACACTGAAGCTTTCTTT. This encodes CASSDWGRGNELNTEAFF.

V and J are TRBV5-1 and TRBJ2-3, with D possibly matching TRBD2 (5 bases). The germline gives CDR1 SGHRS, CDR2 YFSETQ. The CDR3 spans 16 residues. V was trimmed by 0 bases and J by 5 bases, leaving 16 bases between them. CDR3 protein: CASSLGPGRLRDTQYF. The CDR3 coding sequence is TGCGCCAGCAGCTTGGGACCGGGGAGATTACGAGATACGCAGTATTTT. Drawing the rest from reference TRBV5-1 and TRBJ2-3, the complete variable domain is KAGVTQTPRYLIKTRGQQVTLSCSPISGHRSVSWYQQTPGQGLQFLFEYFSETQRNKGNFPGRFSGRQFSNSRSEMNVSTLELGDSALYLCASSLGPGRLRDTQYFGPGTRLTVL.